This TCR beta chain is from a study of blood T cell repertoires in COVID-19. Data came from immunoSEQ multiplex PCR; TCRdb stores just in-frame clones and leaves some out. The data show tens of thousands of clones, approximately 84% seen once. Input material: peripheral blood. This TCR came from a man aged 50 or older with acute or convalescent COVID-19.

CDR3 coding DNA: TGTGCCAGCAGCTCCTCTTTGACAGGGGGCCTTGAAGCTTTCTTT. Protein product: CASSSSLTGGLEAFF. The chain employs TRBV3-1 (or the pseudogene TRBV3-2) and TRBJ1-1; TRBD1 aligns across 10 bases. The CDR3 spans 15 residues. Trimming cost V 5 bases and J 7 bases; bases outside gene matches: 10. CDR1 LGHDT and CDR2 YNNKEL come from the germline V gene (reference sequence).